This T cell receptor (beta chain) was sequenced in a study of T cell repertoires in cytomegalovirus infection. This clonotype was counted ten times or more. Via MiXCR, TCRdb re-called the reads, giving one row per CDR3 protein. Of about 76,000 distinct CDR3 sequences listed, approximately 3.7% were seen once; the top ten hold approximately 4.3%. The ends lost 6 bases at V and 7 bases at J; junction bases unmatched: 12. The germline CDR1 and CDR2 sequences are DFQATT and SNEGSKA (reference sequence). This CDR3 is 14 amino acids long. The clonotype was recovered from a human donor in good health (CMV status not recorded). Some clones in this sample may be carry-over from other donors' samples. The sequencing sample was made of PBMCs. The rearrangement uses TRBV20-1 and TRBJ2-7; 10 bases match TRBD1. The CDR3: CSARPGTGAFEQYF. CDR3 nucleotides: TGCAGTGCCCGTCCCGGGACAGGGGCGTTTGAGCAGTACTTC.